The source of this TCR beta chain is a study of neoadjuvant anti-PD-1 for oral cavity cancer. At the level of the study: Most patients had three to four biweekly doses of 3 mg/kg nivolumab before resection. Patients without progression received a fourth nivolumab dose around day 43, then surgical resection on days 50-56. Study-level results: Higher pretreatment Treg/Th17 ratios tracked higher pretreatment blood clonality.

The CDR3 length is 15 residues. Per germline, CDR1 SSHAT and CDR2 FNYEAQ (reference sequence). Clones were read by immunoSEQ multiplex PCR, and TCRdb kept only the in-frame ones, dropping some. Among some 7,400 clones listed, over 45% were seen once. Points on this clone: Its specificity is unknown. An end of the junction does not agree with germline; a read error may underlie this.

The source material was tumor tissue, sampled before nivolumab (anti-PD-1) treatment. This receptor was taken from a person between 40 and 85 years old with oral cavity squamous cell carcinoma. The chain employs TRBV7-7 and TRBJ2-3; 10 bases line up with TRBD2. The CDR3 bases are TGTGCTAGCAGCTTAAAAGCGGGAGGGTCAGATACGCAGTATTTT. It encodes CASSLKAGGSDTQYF.